This entry is about one T cell receptor beta chain. Its antigen is unidentified. The source of the sample is a study of T-cell memory formation after mild COVID-19. Study in general: Clusters of TCRs were largely donor specific. Overall study findings and caveats: Later expanders leaned toward CD4+, whereas clones contracting from day 15 to 85 were balanced CD4/CD8. Second-wave clones with a day 37 peak had unconfirmed SARS-CoV-2 specificity. Pre-infection memory carried some responding clones, suggesting that cross-reactive memory joined.

CDR3 length: 20 amino acids. The J segment lost 2 bases and the V segment lost 4 bases, leaving 19 bases of the junction unmatched. Germline-derived CDR1 and CDR2 are SGHAT and FQNNGV. Each CDR3 protein is one row after TCRdb ran MiXCR on the 5' RACE reads. The sample gives hundreds of thousands of distinct CDR3 sequences, around 22% of which show up once; about 12% is in the top ten. The chain combines TRBV11-2 with TRBJ2-5, with 10 bases matching TRBD2. The receptor's source is an adult woman who had mild COVID-19 (a few samples of this study predate the infection). Cell type and time point are not known. The sequenced sample consisted of PBMCs or a T cell subset sorted from them (not recorded which). The CDR3 bases are TGTGCCAGCAGCTCAATACGGCGGGCTAGCGGGGGCTTACAACAAGAGACCCAGTACTTC. Amino acids: CASSSIRRASGGLQQETQYF.